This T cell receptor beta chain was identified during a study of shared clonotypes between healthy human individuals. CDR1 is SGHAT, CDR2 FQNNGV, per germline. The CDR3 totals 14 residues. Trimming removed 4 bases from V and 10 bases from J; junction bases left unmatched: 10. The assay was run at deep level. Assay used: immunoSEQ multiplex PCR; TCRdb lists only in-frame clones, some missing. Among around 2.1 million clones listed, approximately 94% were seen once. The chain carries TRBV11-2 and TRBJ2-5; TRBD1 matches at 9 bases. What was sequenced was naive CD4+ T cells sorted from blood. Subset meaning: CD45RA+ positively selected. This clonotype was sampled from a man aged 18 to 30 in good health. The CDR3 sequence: CASSSLRDRAIQYF. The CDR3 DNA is TGTGCCAGCAGCTCCCTCCGGGACAGGGCAATCCAGTACTTC.